The clone carrying this T cell receptor beta chain was picked up a small number of times. Generated by immunoSEQ multiplex PCR, the TCRdb table keeps only in-frame clones and is missing some. The profile covers 150,000 to 180,000 clones, with 65% to 90% appearing a single time and almost 10% taken by the ten largest. These data are taken from a study of blood T cell repertoires in COVID-19. In the study overall: The cDNA or gDNA used as material had been derived from T cells, B-cell-depleted T cells, or PBMCs.

CDR1 and CDR2 (germline): SGHRS, YFSETQ. V was pared by 6 bases and J by 4 bases, with 16 bases of the junction left unmatched. The CDR3 is 17 residues long. The sequenced sample consisted of peripheral blood. The sequence came from a woman between 45 and 60 years old with acute or convalescent COVID-19. This chain uses TRBV5-1 with TRBJ1-3; 7 bases line up with TRBD1. The CDR3 here is CASTPGPRGAGGNTIYF. CDR3 nucleotide sequence: TGCGCCAGCACCCCGGGACCCAGGGGGGCAGGCGGAAACACCATATATTTT.